This T cell receptor (beta chain) was documented in a study of Ad26.COV2.S vaccination and SARS-CoV-2 variants. Study information: Donor was in the COV1001 Ad26.COV2.S trial arm. Overall study results and limits: After vaccination, reports described spike-specific CD8+ and CD4+ T cell responses as showing substantial breadth.

As to treatment: some 19 received Ad26.COV2.S at low or high dose, single or two shots; five or six received placebo; per-sample allocation not given. Material that was analyzed had been drawn on day 63 after the first vaccine or placebo injection. The length of the CDR3 is 17 residues. CDR1 and CDR2 (germline): SGHRS, YFSETQ. V lost 2 bases and J lost 5; bases outside the gene matches: 13. For this clone: Its antigen is undetermined.

Some clones are missing from TCRdb's copy, which holds only in-frame ones; the method was immunoSEQ multiplex PCR. This table has roughly 450,000 clones, 80% to 95% appearing once. The rearrangement uses TRBV5-1 and TRBJ1-5; 7 bases align to TRBD1. Sequenced here: peripheral blood, sampled in a trial of Ad26.COV2.S vaccine versus placebo. This TCR came from a person aged 18 to 59 who received the Ad26.COV2.S COVID-19 vaccine or a placebo. The CDR3: CASSLRPRQGEDQPQHF. The CDR3 DNA reads TGCGCCAGCAGCTTACGTCCGCGACAGGGAGAGGATCAGCCCCAGCATTTT.